This T cell receptor (beta chain) was recovered during a study of blood T cell repertoires in COVID-19. Here immunoSEQ multiplex PCR was the method, and the copy in TCRdb shows in-frame clones only, minus some. The sample includes approximately 150,000 clones, around four fifths seen only once; the top ten take roughly 8%. Recruitment covered fewer than 25 US areas and drew participants whose ages spanned about 18 to 100 years. The source material was PBMCs or T cells enriched from blood (not recorded which). This TCR was recovered from a woman in her forties or fifties who had recovered from COVID-19.

CDR3 protein: CASTEVGTGFYEQYF. CDR3 bases: TGTGCCAGCACCGAAGTAGGGACAGGGTTCTACGAGCAGTACTTC. This chain uses TRBV28 with TRBJ2-7, with 9 bases fitting TRBD1. Looked up from germline, CDR1 is MDHEN and CDR2 is SYDVKM. After removal of 7 bases from V and 3 bases from J, the junction contained 10 bases not matched to a gene. The CDR3 is 15 residues long.